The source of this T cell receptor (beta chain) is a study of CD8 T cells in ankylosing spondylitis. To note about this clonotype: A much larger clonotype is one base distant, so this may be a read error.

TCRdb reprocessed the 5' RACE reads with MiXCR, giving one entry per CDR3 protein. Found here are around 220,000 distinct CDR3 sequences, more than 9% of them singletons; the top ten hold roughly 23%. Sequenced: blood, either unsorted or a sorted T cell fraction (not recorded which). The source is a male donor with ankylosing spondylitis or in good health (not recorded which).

The CDR3 here is CASSLGGLVADTLYF. The CDR3 nucleotides read TGTGCCAGCAGCTTAGGGGGACTAGTCGCAGATACGCTGTATTTT. The chain employs TRBV7-2 and TRBJ2-3; 8 nucleotides line up with TRBD2. Per the germline V gene, CDR1 is SGHTA and CDR2 is FQGNSA. CDR3 length: 15 amino acids.